These 3 T cell receptor beta chains share one sample of origin, sequenced in a study of early T cells in non-severe SARS-CoV-2 infection. TCRdb recomputed calls from the 5' RACE reads with MiXCR, one row per CDR3 protein. The profile covers 64,000 or so distinct CDR3 sequences, with 10% to 12% appearing a single time and about 2.8% taken by the ten largest. Sequencing used whole blood, obtained at baseline. Receptors originate from an adult who was a healthcare worker with PCR-confirmed SARS-CoV-2 infection or an uninfected control (not recorded which).

This clonotype has only a few counts. The J gene is TRBJ1-1, the V gene TRBV7-9, with D possibly matching TRBD1 (6 bases). The CDR3 sequence is 14 residues long. In germline, CDR1 is SEHNR, CDR2 FQNEAQ (reference sequence). V gave up 4 bases and J gave up 4 bases, with 13 bases separating them. CDR3 protein: CASSSGGLGTEAFF. The CDR3 coding sequence is TGTGCCAGCAGCTCGGGGGGGCTTGGCACTGAAGCTTTCTTT.

This clonotype occurred a few times. The J gene is TRBJ2-7, the V gene TRBV9; tentative D call: TRBD1 (6 bases). Germline loops: CDR1 SGDLS, CDR2 YYNGEE. Trimming pared 3 bases from V and 2 bases from J, leaving 12 bases between. The CDR3 runs to 14 residues. This chain's CDR3 is CASSGQDSTYEQYF. In nucleotides, the CDR3 is TGTGCCAGCAGCGGACAGGACAGCACCTACGAGCAGTACTTC.

This clonotype was counted only a few times. The chain is built from TRBV7-2 and TRBJ2-5; D is ambiguous. The V gene's germline CDR1 is SGHTA and CDR2 FQGNSA. V was clipped by 5 bases and J by 5 bases, with 18 bases between them. This CDR3 contains 15 residues. DNA for the CDR3: TGTGCCAGCAGCCCAAAGGACCCCCCTAGGGAGACCCAGTACTTC. It encodes CASSPKDPPRETQYF.